The source of this T cell receptor (beta chain) is a study of response to subunit inactivated influenza vaccine. One entry per CDR3 protein, called by TCRdb with MiXCR from the RT-PCR reads. The sample lists a few hundred thousand distinct CDR3 sequences, 12% to 15% occurring once. J was trimmed by 8 bases and V by 2 bases; bases with no gene match: 6. Germline values: CDR1 SQVTM, CDR2 ANQGSEA. CDR3 size: 14 residues. Study-level results: That few new T cells are recruited by each seasonal influenza vaccination was the authors' suggestion.

Comment on this clonotype: Its antigen is not identified.

The sequencing here drew on PBMCs from blood, taken 11 to 12 days after vaccination. This sequence joins TRBV29-1 and TRBJ2-3, with 11 bases matching TRBD2. This sequence originates from a man over 45 who received an inactivated influenza vaccine. This chain's CDR3 is CSVEPVAGGPTQYF. The CDR3 coding sequence is TGCAGCGTTGAACCTGTAGCGGGGGGGCCTACGCAGTATTTT.